This T cell receptor (beta chain) is from a study of blood T cell repertoires in COVID-19. Overall study: Sites across the United States, Italy and Spain contributed samples from acute and convalescent COVID-19. PBMCs, B-cell-depleted T cells, or T cells provided the cDNA or gDNA that made up the material.

Original processing notes: How many nucleated cells were present was estimated from reference gene primer amplification. Using immunoSEQ multiplex PCR, the repertoire was profiled, and TCRdb retains in-frame clones only, with some absent. V, J and clone size were drawn from that table, and D and trimming were deduced from the DNA. The sample has 95,000 to 150,000 clones, around 79% seen once. Germline-derived CDR1 and CDR2 are SGHDT and YYEEEE. The CDR3 runs to 14 residues. Trimming stripped 4 bases from V and 4 bases from J, with 14 bases between. Source material: peripheral blood. This chain joins TRBV5-6 and TRBJ1-2; TRBD1 is a possible D gene (6 bases). The clonotype originates from a man in his sixties or seventies with acute or convalescent COVID-19. CDR3 in DNA: TGTGCCAGCAGCCCACAGGGTGGTGGCTATGGCTACACCTTC. This translates into CASSPQGGGYGYTF.